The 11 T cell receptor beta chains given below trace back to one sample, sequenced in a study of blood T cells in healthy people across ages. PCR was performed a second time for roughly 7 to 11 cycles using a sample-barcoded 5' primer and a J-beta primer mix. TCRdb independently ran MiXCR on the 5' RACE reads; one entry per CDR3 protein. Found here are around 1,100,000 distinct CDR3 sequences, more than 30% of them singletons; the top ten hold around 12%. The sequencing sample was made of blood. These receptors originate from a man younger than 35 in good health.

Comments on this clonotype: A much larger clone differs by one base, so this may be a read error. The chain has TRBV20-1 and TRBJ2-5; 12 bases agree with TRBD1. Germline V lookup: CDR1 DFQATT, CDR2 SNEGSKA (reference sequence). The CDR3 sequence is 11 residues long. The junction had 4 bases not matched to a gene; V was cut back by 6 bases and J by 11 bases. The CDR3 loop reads CSARDRGQQYF. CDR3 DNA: TGCAGTGCCCGGGACAGGGGGCAACAGTACTTC.

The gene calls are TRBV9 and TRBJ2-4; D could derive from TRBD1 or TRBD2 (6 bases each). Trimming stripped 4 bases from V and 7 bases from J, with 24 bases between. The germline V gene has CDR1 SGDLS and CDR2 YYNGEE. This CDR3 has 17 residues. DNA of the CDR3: TGTGCCAGCAGCCCCGGGGCGGGGACAAACAGGAGGAACATTCAGTACTTC. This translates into CASSPGAGTNRRNIQYF. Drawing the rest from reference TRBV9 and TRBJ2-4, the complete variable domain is DSGVTQTPKHLITATGQRVTLRCSPRSGDLSVYWYQQSLDQGLQFLIQYYNGEERAKGNILERFSAQQFPDLHSELNLSSLELGDSALYFCASSPGAGTNRRNIQYFGAGTRLSVL.

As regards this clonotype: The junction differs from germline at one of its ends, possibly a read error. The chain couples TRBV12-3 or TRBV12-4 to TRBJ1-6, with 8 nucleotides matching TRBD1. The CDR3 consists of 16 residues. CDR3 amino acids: CASSTGGSSYNSPPHF. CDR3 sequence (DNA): TGTGCCAGCAGCACAGGGGGGAGCTCCTATAATTCACCCCCCCACTTT.

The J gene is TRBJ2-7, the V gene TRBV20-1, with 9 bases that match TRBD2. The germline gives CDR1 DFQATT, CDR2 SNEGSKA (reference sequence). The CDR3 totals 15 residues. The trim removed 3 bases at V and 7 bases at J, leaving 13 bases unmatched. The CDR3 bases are TGCAGTGCTAGGGATAAGCGGGGGGCCTACAATGAGCAGTACTTC. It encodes CSARDKRGAYNEQYF.

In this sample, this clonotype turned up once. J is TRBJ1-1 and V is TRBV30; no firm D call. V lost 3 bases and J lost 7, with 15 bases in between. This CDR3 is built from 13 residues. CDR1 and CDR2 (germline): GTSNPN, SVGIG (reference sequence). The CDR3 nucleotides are TGTGCCTGGAGGGGAAGGGTCGTAAGTGAAGCTTTCTTT. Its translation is CAWRGRVVSEAFF.

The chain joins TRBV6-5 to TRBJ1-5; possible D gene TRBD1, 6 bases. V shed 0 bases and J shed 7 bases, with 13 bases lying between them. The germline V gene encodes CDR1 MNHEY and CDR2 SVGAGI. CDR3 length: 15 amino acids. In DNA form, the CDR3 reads TGTGCCAGCAGTTACTCAAGAGGGGGGGGCCAGCCCCAGCATTTT. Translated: CASSYSRGGGQPQHF.

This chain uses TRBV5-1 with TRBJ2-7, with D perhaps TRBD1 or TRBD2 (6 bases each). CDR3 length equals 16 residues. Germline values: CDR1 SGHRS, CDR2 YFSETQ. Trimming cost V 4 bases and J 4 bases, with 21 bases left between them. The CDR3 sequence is CASSPGASDPFYEQYF. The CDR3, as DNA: TGCGCCAGCAGCCCGGGGGCTAGCGATCCGTTTTACGAGCAGTACTTC.

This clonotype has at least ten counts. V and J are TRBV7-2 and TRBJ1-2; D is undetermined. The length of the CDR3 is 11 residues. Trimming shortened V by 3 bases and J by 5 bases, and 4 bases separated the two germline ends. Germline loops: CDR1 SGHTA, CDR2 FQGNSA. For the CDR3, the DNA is TGTGCCAGCAGCTTCTCTTATGGCTACACCTTC. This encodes CASSFSYGYTF.

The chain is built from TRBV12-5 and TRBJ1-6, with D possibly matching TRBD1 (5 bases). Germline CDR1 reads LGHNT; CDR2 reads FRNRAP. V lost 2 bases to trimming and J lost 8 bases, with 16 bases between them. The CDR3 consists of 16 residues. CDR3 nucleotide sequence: TGTGCTAGTGGTTTGATGCGGGGGACGAGGGATTCACCCCTCCACTTT. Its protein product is CASGLMRGTRDSPLHF.

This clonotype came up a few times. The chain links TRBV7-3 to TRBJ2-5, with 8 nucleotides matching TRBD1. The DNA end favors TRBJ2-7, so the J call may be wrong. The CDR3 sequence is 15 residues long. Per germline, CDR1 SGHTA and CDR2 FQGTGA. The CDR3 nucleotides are TGTGCCAGCAGCTTAAGAGGACAGGGACAGTACGAGCAGTACTTC. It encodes CASSLRGQGQYEQYF.

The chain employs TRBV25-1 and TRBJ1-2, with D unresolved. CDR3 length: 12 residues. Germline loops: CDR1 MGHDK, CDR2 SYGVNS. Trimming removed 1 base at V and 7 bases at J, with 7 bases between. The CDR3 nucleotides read TGTGCCAGCAGTGAATCGGAAGGTGGCTACACCTTC. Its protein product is CASSESEGGYTF.